A selection of T cell receptor beta chains follows, all from one sample in a study of blood T cell repertoires in COVID-19. Libraries were prepared by immunoSEQ multiplex PCR; TCRdb keeps only in-frame clonotypes and omits some of them. Seen here are about 150,000 clones, 76% observed once, and the top ten hold around 3.5%. The sequencing input was peripheral blood. The receptor source for this set is an elderly woman with acute or convalescent COVID-19. The CDR3 runs from the conserved cysteine through the conserved F or W. D genes are given only for firm matches. Expanded clones get a size class; other rows say once, few or many, or leave the size out.

D gene	clone size	V gene	J gene	CDR3 protein	CDR3 DNA
-	few	TRBV2	TRBJ2-6	CASSDRDGSGANVLTF	TGTGCCAGCAGTGACAGGGATGGCTCTGGGGCCAACGTCCTGACTTTC
-	-	TRBV5-1	TRBJ2-1	CASSEPGQGYNEQFF	TGCGCCAGCAGCGAACCGGGACAAGGCTACAATGAGCAGTTCTTC
TRBD1	-	TRBV18	TRBJ2-5	CASRDRDETQYF	TGTGCCAGCCGGGACAGGGACGAGACCCAGTACTTC
-	once	TRBV7-2	TRBJ1-5	CASSRNRDNQPQHF	TGTGCCAGCAGCCGTAACAGGGACAATCAGCCCCAGCATTTT
-	few	TRBV19	TRBJ1-5	CASRVDSPSNQPQHF	TGTGCCAGTAGGGTGGACAGCCCTAGCAATCAGCCCCAGCATTTT
-	once	TRBV10-3	TRBJ1-1	CAISRQGNTEAFF	TGTGCCATCAGCCGCCAGGGGAACACTGAAGCTTTCTTT
-	-	TRBV19	TRBJ2-2	CASRWTENTGELFF	TGTGCCAGTAGATGGACAGAGAACACCGGGGAGCTGTTTTTT
TRBD1	-	TRBV5-8	TRBJ1-1	CASRSTGVGPEAFF	TGTGCCAGCAGGTCCACAGGGGTGGGGCCTGAAGCTTTCTTT
TRBD1	-	TRBV19	TRBJ1-4	CASSHPNGQGLREKLFF	TGTGCCAGTAGCCATCCCAACGGACAGGGCCTTCGTGAAAAACTGTTTTTT
TRBD2	-	TRBV9	TRBJ2-5	CASSATGGQETQYF	TGTGCCAGCAGCGCCACGGGGGGGCAAGAGACCCAGTACTTC
TRBD2	few	TRBV2	TRBJ2-1	CASSGDLLSGRASYNEQFF	TGTGCCAGCAGCGGTGACTTGCTTAGCGGGAGGGCCTCCTACAATGAGCAGTTCTTC
TRBD2	-	TRBV7-2	TRBJ2-5	CASSLALGTSGGAWLETQYF	TGTGCCAGCAGCTTAGCGCTTGGGACTAGCGGGGGGGCCTGGTTAGAGACCCAGTACTTC
-	-	TRBV5-1	TRBJ2-7	CASSLVVGETYEQYF	TGCGCCAGCAGCTTGGTGGTGGGAGAGACCTACGAGCAGTACTTC
-	-	TRBV10-1	TRBJ1-5	CASSLGADQPQHF	TGCGCCAGCAGCTTGGGGGCTGATCAGCCCCAGCATTTT
-	-	TRBV12-3/TRBV12-4	TRBJ1-2	CASSPTGEYGYTF	TGTGCCAGCAGCCCCACGGGGGAGTATGGCTACACCTTC
TRBD1	-	TRBV5-4	TRBJ1-2	CASSPIRDRDGSTNGYTF	TGTGCCAGCAGCCCCATCCGGGACAGGGATGGGAGCACTAATGGCTACACCTTC
-	few	TRBV25-1	TRBJ1-2	CASSDEGSGYGYTF	TGTGCCAGCAGTGATGAAGGGAGTGGGTATGGCTACACCTTC
TRBD2	once	TRBV7-6	TRBJ2-1	CASTLAGGGSYNEQFF	TGTGCCAGCACCTTAGCGGGAGGAGGGTCCTACAATGAGCAGTTCTTC
TRBD1	few	TRBV2	TRBJ1-1	CASTRDRGEAFF	TGTGCCAGCACTAGGGACAGGGGGGAAGCTTTCTTT
TRBD2	-	TRBV4-3	TRBJ2-3	CASSQDLAGGPFSTDTQYF	TGCGCCAGCAGCCAAGATTTGGCGGGGGGCCCTTTTAGCACAGATACGCAGTATTTT
-	-	TRBV3-1/TRBV3-2	TRBJ2-1	CASSQDSSVNRQFF	TGTGCCAGCAGCCAAGATTCTTCCGTAAATCGGCAGTTCTTC
TRBD1	-	TRBV7-2	TRBJ2-7	CASSHDRAVGEQYF	TGTGCCAGCAGCCATGACAGGGCCGTGGGTGAGCAGTACTTC
-	-	TRBV25-1	TRBJ1-6	CASSGRGGNSPLHF	TGTGCCAGCAGTGGTCGGGGGGGAAATTCACCCCTCCACTTT
-	many	TRBV30	TRBJ1-5	CAWSTGNMRGQPQHF	TGTGCCTGGAGTACCGGAAATATGAGAGGGCAGCCCCAGCATTTT
-	-	TRBV2	TRBJ1-4	CASTRQRGYNEKLFF	TGTGCCAGCACCAGGCAGCGGGGATATAATGAAAAACTGTTTTTT
-	-	TRBV30	TRBJ1-1	CAYSRGPNTEAFF	TGTGCCTATTCCAGGGGTCCAAACACTGAAGCTTTCTTT
TRBD1	-	TRBV5-6	TRBJ1-2	CASSFQGANTF	TGTGCCAGCAGCTTCCAGGGGGCCAACACCTTC
-	few	TRBV24-1	TRBJ2-3	CATSDHRAARTDTQYF	TGTGCCACCAGTGATCACAGGGCCGCCAGAACAGATACGCAGTATTTT
-	-	TRBV6-1	TRBJ2-2	CASSEVTGSTGELFF	TGTGCCAGCAGTGAAGTGACAGGAAGTACCGGGGAGCTGTTTTTT
TRBD2	-	TRBV29-1	TRBJ2-1	CSVSSPGLADYNEQFF	TGCAGCGTCTCATCCCCCGGACTAGCGGATTACAATGAGCAGTTCTTC
-	-	TRBV4-3	TRBJ1-2	CASSQVVGGANYGYTF	TGCGCCAGCAGCCAAGTTGTAGGGGGAGCTAACTATGGCTACACCTTC
-	-	TRBV2	TRBJ1-1	CASTGQSRNTEAFF	TGTGCCAGCACCGGACAGAGCCGGAACACTGAAGCTTTCTTT
TRBD1	-	TRBV6-2/TRBV6-3	TRBJ1-1	CASSPGQGQEEAFF	TGTGCCAGCAGCCCGGGACAGGGACAGGAGGAAGCTTTCTTT
TRBD2	-	TRBV7-2	TRBJ2-3	CASTPGRGGYTQYF	TGTGCCAGCACCCCTGGGAGGGGTGGATATACGCAGTATTTT
-	once	TRBV12-5	TRBJ2-1	CASGLSAGSQYSYNEQFF	TGTGCTAGTGGTTTGTCGGCGGGATCTCAATACTCCTACAATGAGCAGTTCTTC
-	-	TRBV6-6	TRBJ2-3	CASTGSTDTQYF	TGTGCCAGCACCGGTAGCACAGATACGCAGTATTTT
TRBD1	-	TRBV9	TRBJ1-6	CASSDRDSYSPLHF	TGTGCCAGCAGCGACCGGGACAGCTATTCACCCCTCCACTTT
-	few	TRBV30	TRBJ2-6	CAWRRTSGTPSLGANVLTF	TGTGCCTGGCGACGCACTTCAGGGACTCCTTCTCTGGGGGCCAACGTCCTGACTTTC
-	-	TRBV2	TRBJ1-1	CASGSHGVPNTEAFF	TGTGCCAGCGGGTCACACGGGGTCCCCAACACTGAAGCTTTCTTT
TRBD2	-	TRBV4-2	TRBJ2-5	CASSRRTSGGEYQETQYF	TGTGCCAGCAGCCGCCGGACTAGCGGAGGGGAGTACCAAGAGACCCAGTACTTC
TRBD1	-	TRBV6-5	TRBJ1-3	CASRTGTGSGNTIYF	TGTGCCAGCAGAACCGGGACAGGTAGCGGAAACACCATATATTTT